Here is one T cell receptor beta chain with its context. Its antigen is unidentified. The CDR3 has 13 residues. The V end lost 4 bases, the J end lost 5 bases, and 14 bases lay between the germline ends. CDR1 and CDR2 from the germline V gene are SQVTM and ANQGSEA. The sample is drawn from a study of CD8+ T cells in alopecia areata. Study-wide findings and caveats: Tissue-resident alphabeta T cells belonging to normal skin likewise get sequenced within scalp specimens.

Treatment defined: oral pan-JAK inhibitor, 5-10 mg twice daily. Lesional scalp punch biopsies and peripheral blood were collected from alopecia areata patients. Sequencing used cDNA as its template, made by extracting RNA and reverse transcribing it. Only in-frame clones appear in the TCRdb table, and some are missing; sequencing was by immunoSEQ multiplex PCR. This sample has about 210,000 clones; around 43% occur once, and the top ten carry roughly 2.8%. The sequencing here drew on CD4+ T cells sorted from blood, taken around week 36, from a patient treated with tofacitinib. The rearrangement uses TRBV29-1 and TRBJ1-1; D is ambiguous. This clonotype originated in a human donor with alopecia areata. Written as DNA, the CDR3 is TGCAGCGTTGTCGCAGGTCCTGAAACTGAAGCTTTCTTT. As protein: CSVVAGPETEAFF. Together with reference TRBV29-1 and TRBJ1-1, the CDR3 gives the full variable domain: SAVISQKPSRDICQRGTSLTIQCQVDSQVTMMFWYRQQPGQSLTLIATANQGSEATYESGFVIDKFPISRPNLTFSTLTVSNMSPEDSSIYLCSVVAGPETEAFFGQGTRLTVV.